These 22 T cell receptor beta chains share one sample of origin, sequenced in a study of post-analysis software for immune sequencing data. Overall study findings and caveats: Several TRBV segments (TRBV5-6, TRBV5-1 and TRBV20-1 among them) occurred more frequently in patients than in controls.

TCR beta libraries were prepared from cDNA with unique molecular identifiers. A single record per CDR3 protein comes from TCRdb applying MiXCR to the PCR reads. The sample records around 700,000 distinct CDR3 sequences, about 60% being singletons. Which antigens these TCRs recognize remains unknown. Material for sequencing was blood. The receptors were sampled from a girl aged 2 to 9 with multiple sclerosis.

This chain connects TRBV20-1 to TRBJ2-5, with D maybe TRBD2 (5 bases). V was clipped by 2 bases and J by 1 base, with 8 bases between them. Germline lookup yields CDR1 DFQATT and CDR2 SNEGSKA (reference sequence). The CDR3 extends over 13 amino acids. The CDR3 is CSARRGSQETQYF. DNA of the CDR3: TGCAGTGCTAGAAGAGGGAGCCAAGAGACCCAGTACTTC.

The chain recombines TRBV7-2 with TRBJ1-2, with a possible D match to TRBD1 (5 bases). The CDR3 spans 17 residues. Per germline, CDR1 SGHTA and CDR2 FQGNSA. V was cut by 1 base and J by 0 bases, with 15 bases left in between. CDR3 region: CASSLVGRDPSNYGYTF. Written as DNA, the CDR3 is TGTGCCAGCAGCTTAGTCGGCAGGGATCCTTCTAACTATGGCTACACCTTC.

About this clonotype itself: In this CDR3 the conserved last residue, phenylalanine or tryptophan, is missing, so a read error is likely. The limits of the CDR3 on the DNA are not certain, so only TCRdb's listed CDR3 is given. The chain has TRBV7-3 and TRBJ2-1; the D call of TRBD2 is as the table states it, not checked on the DNA. Germline CDR1 SGHTA, CDR2 FQGTGA. Counting both end residues, the CDR3 totals 15 amino acids. This CDR3 reads CASSPTAGGRDEHFI.

The chain links TRBV20-1 to TRBJ2-3; 8 bases are a match to TRBD2. Germline V gene data show CDR1 as DFQATT and CDR2 as SNEGSKA (reference sequence). The V gene end was trimmed by 5 bases and the J gene end by 0 bases; junction bases not matched to a gene: 4. This CDR3 spans 14 amino acids. CDR3: CSAGVAGSTDTQYF. As DNA, the CDR3 is TGCAGTGCTGGAGTAGCGGGAAGCACAGATACGCAGTATTTT.

This chain uses TRBV20-1 with TRBJ2-1; 8 bases are shared with TRBD2. The junction had 8 bases not matched to a gene; V was cut back by 3 bases and J by 7 bases. The germline gives CDR1 DFQATT, CDR2 SNEGSKA (reference sequence). The CDR3 has 14 residues. The CDR3 sequence: CSASGGAFFNEQFF. CDR3 DNA: TGCAGTGCTAGCGGGGGGGCCTTCTTTAATGAGCAGTTCTTC.

This chain joins TRBV29-1 and TRBJ1-1, with D hard to call. This CDR3 region has 11 residues. Trimming took 6 bases from V and 1 from J, leaving 6 bases between them. Germline V lookup: CDR1 SQVTM, CDR2 ANQGSEA. The CDR3 is CSVWRNTEAFF. CDR3 nucleotides: TGCAGCGTCTGGAGGAACACTGAAGCTTTCTTT.

This clonotype was seen more than once but under ten times. The CDR3 nucleotides are TGTGCCAGCAGCTGGACAGGAACACAAGAGACCCAGTACTTC. As protein: CASSWTGTQETQYF. The chain uses TRBV5-5 and TRBJ2-5; 7 positions agree with TRBD1. V was pared by 3 bases and J by 2 bases, with 4 bases of the junction left unmatched. The CDR3 consists of 14 residues. Germline loops: CDR1 SGHKS, CDR2 YYEKEE (reference sequence).

This clonotype was detected only a few times. V and J are TRBV11-2 and TRBJ2-1; 8 bases align to TRBD2. In germline, CDR1 is SGHAT, CDR2 FQNNGV. This CDR3 has 16 residues. Losses at the gene ends were 5 bases for V and 1 base for J; bases not matched to a gene: 7. CDR3 amino acids: CASSHRTSPSYNEQFF. The CDR3 nucleotides read TGTGCCAGCAGCCACCGGACTAGCCCTTCCTACAATGAGCAGTTCTTC.

The chain joins TRBV7-6 to TRBJ2-4; 8 bases line up with TRBD1. The CDR3 is 18 residues long. V shed 2 bases and J 7 bases; nucleotides not matched to a gene: 16. The V gene's germline CDR1 is SGHVS and CDR2 FNYEAQ. CDR3 residues: CASSLRTQDRVDTNIQYF. DNA for the CDR3: TGTGCCAGCAGCTTAAGGACCCAGGACAGGGTTGATACTAACATTCAGTACTTC.

This chain links TRBV5-1 with TRBJ2-1; D gene ambiguous. Between the trimmed V and J ends, which lost 9 bases and 0 bases, there was a span of 16 bases. CDR1 is SGHRS, CDR2 YFSETQ, per germline. The CDR3 totals 15 residues. CDR3 residues: CATNRGVDSYNEQFF. For the CDR3, the DNA is TGCGCCACCAACAGAGGAGTGGACTCCTACAATGAGCAGTTCTTC.

V usage is TRBV29-1 and J usage is TRBJ2-7; 9 nucleotides match TRBD2. The CDR3 contains 13 residues. V trimming: 6 bases; J trimming: 3 bases; junction bases outside the gene matches: 6. Germline V CDR1 and CDR2: SQVTM, ANQGSEA. CDR3 sequence (DNA): TGCAGCGTCCTTGGACTAGCGCGCTACGAGCAGTACTTC. Its translation is CSVLGLARYEQYF.

J is TRBJ1-6 and V is TRBV5-6; 9 bases are a match to TRBD1. Germline CDR1 and CDR2: SGHDT and YYEEEE. V lost 2 bases, J lost 9 bases, and 3 bases stayed unmatched. The CDR3 spans 14 residues. CDR3 sequence: CASSFGTGLSPLHF. As DNA, the CDR3 is TGTGCCAGCAGCTTCGGGACAGGGCTTTCACCCCTCCACTTT.

The chain links TRBV24-1 to TRBJ2-1; TRBD2 aligns across 10 bases. V lost 1 base to trimming and J lost 5 bases; unmatched junction nucleotides: 10. The CDR3 consists of 18 residues. Germline V lookup: CDR1 KGHDR, CDR2 SFDVKD. The CDR3 here is CATSDLVGTSGENNEQFF. CDR3 sequence (DNA): TGTGCCACCAGTGATTTAGTAGGAACTAGCGGGGAAAACAATGAGCAGTTCTTC.

The chain couples TRBV7-9 to TRBJ2-2; 8 bases match TRBD1. This CDR3 has 15 residues. Trimming cost V 6 bases and J 6 bases; bases outside gene matches: 9. Germline V gives CDR1 SEHNR, CDR2 FQNEAQ (reference sequence). The CDR3 DNA reads as TGTGCCAGCAGAAGAAGGACAGGGATCGCCGGGGAGCTGTTTTTT. Translating it yields CASRRRTGIAGELFF.

This clonotype has a handful of counts. The chain is built from TRBV10-3 and TRBJ2-1, with 13 bases identical to TRBD2. The CDR3 has 17 amino acids. The V gene end was trimmed by 4 bases and the J gene end by 9 bases; junction bases not matched to a gene: 12. Germline loops: CDR1 ENHRY, CDR2 SYGVKD. The CDR3 coding sequence is TGTGCCATCAGTGGACCCAGACTAGCGGGAGGCGGCGGTGAGCAGTTCTTC. Translation gives CAISGPRLAGGGGEQFF.

V and J are TRBV9 and TRBJ2-4; D may match TRBD1 or TRBD2 (5 bases each). Per the germline V gene, CDR1 is SGDLS and CDR2 is YYNGEE. The V end was cut by 2 bases, the J end by 4 bases, with 7 bases between. CDR3 length: 13 residues. This CDR3 reads CASSVGDKNIQYF. CDR3 DNA: TGTGCCAGCAGCGTGGGGGATAAAAACATTCAGTACTTC.

The V gene is TRBV29-1, the J gene TRBJ2-3; the D gene is possibly TRBD1 (5 bases). V shed 6 bases and J shed 3 bases, with 19 bases lying between them. This CDR3 is 15 amino acids long. The germline CDR1 and CDR2 sequences are SQVTM and ANQGSEA. The CDR3 here is CSVTSREGVTDTQYF. The DNA for the CDR3 is TGCAGCGTAACCTCCAGGGAAGGTGTGACAGATACGCAGTATTTT.

This clonotype has a handful of counts. The V and J genes are TRBV29-1 and TRBJ2-1; D not resolved. Germline values: CDR1 SQVTM, CDR2 ANQGSEA. The CDR3 sequence is 13 residues long. Trimming took off 6 bases at V and 10 bases at J, with 19 bases between the two ends. CDR3 loop: CSVAPPELWEQFF. The CDR3 DNA is TGCAGCGTCGCCCCTCCCGAGCTCTGGGAGCAGTTCTTC.

In DNA, the CDR3 is TGTGCCAGCAACTACGGACAGAGCAATCAGCCCCAGCATTTT. Protein product: CASNYGQSNQPQHF. The chain employs TRBV4-2 and TRBJ1-5; TRBD1 is a possible D gene (6 bases). Trimming pared 7 bases from V and 1 base from J, leaving 11 bases between. The CDR3 is made up of 14 amino acids. CDR1 and CDR2 (germline): LGHNA, YNFKEQ.

The chain uses TRBV4-1 and TRBJ1-5, with a weak D call TRBD1 (5 bases). The CDR3 contains 16 residues. V was clipped by 1 base and J by 7 bases, with 17 bases between them. Germline V gene sequence: CDR1 MGHRA, CDR2 YSYEKL. CDR3 region: CASSQVTGPLWQPQHF. In DNA, the CDR3 is TGCGCCAGCAGCCAAGTTACAGGCCCGCTCTGGCAGCCCCAGCATTTT.

In this sample, this clonotype turned up many times. The V gene is TRBV14, the J gene TRBJ2-5; unclear D gene. The V end lost 2 bases, the J end lost 1 base, and 11 bases lay between the germline ends. In germline, CDR1 is SGHDN, CDR2 FVKESK. This CDR3 is 15 amino acids long. The CDR3 spells CASSQLRRFQETQYF. The DNA for the CDR3 is TGTGCCAGCAGCCAATTGAGGCGGTTCCAAGAGACCCAGTACTTC.

The chain couples TRBV29-1 to TRBJ2-3; 7 nucleotides agree with TRBD2. V lost 0 bases to trimming and J lost 8 bases; unmatched junction nucleotides: 2. Per germline, CDR1 SQVTM and CDR2 ANQGSEA. CDR3 length equals 12 residues. The CDR3 coding sequence is TGCAGCGTTGAAGATCCGGGGGGTACGCAGTATTTT. Protein: CSVEDPGGTQYF.